The clone carrying this T cell receptor beta chain was recorded a few times. CDR1 is SGHVS, CDR2 FNYEAQ, per germline. V lost 5 bases and J lost 0; bases outside the gene matches: 3. The CDR3 loop spans 16 amino acids. These data come from a study of control samples from healthy donors and cancer patients. Only in-frame clones appear in the TCRdb table, and some are missing; sequencing was by immunoSEQ multiplex PCR. The sample holds 250,000 to 300,000 clones, over 75% seen once. The source material was PBMCs. The receptor was derived from an older woman with lung cancer. V usage is TRBV7-6 and J usage is TRBJ2-7; 14 positions match TRBD2. The CDR3 DNA sequence: TGTGCCAGCAGCGTCGGGACTAGCGGGAGCTCCTACGAGCAGTACTTC. Protein: CASSVGTSGSSYEQYF.